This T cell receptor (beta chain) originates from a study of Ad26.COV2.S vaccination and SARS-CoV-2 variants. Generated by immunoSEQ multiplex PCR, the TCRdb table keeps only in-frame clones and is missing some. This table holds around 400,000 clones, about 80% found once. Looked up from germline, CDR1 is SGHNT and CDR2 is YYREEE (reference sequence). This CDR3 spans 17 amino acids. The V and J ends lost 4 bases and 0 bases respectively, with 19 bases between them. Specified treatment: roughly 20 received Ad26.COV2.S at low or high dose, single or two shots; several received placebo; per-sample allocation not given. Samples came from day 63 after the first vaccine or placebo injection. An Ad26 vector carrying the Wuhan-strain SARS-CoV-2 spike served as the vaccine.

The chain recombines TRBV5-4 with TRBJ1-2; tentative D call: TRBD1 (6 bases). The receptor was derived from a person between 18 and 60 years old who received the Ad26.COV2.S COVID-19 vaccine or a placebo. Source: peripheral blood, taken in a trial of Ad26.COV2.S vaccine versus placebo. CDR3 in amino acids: CASSDFPDRNTNYGYTF. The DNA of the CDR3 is TGTGCCAGCAGCGATTTCCCCGACAGGAATACTAACTATGGCTACACCTTC.